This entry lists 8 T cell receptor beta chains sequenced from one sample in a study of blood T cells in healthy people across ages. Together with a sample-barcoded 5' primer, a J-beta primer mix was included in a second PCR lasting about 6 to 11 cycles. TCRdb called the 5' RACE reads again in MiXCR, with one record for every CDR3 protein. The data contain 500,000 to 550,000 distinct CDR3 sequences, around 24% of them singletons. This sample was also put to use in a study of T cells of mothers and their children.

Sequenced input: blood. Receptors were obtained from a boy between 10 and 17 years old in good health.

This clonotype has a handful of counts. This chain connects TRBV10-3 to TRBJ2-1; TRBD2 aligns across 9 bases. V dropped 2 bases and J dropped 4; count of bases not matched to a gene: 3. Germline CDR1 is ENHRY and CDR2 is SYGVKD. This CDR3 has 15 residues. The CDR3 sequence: CAISEPAGGYNEQFF. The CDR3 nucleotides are TGTGCCATCAGTGAGCCAGCGGGGGGTTACAATGAGCAGTTCTTC.

The CDR3 sequence is CASSSGQGTAYEQYF. In nucleotides, the CDR3 is TGTGCCAGCAGTTCAGGACAGGGAACCGCCTACGAGCAGTACTTC. The V call is TRBV27, the J call TRBJ2-7; 8 positions agree with TRBD1. In germline, CDR1 is MNHEY, CDR2 SMNVEV (reference sequence). The CDR3 length is 15 residues. Germline trimming cut 4 bases from V and 2 bases from J; bases unmatched to any gene: 7.

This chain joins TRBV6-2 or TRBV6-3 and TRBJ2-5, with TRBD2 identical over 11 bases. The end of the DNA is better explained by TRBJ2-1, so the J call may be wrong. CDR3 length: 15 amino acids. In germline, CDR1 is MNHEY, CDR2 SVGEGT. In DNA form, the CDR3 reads TGTGCCAGCAGTTTAGCGGGAGGGAGTTTGAATGAGCAGTTCTTC. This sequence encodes CASSLAGGSLNEQFF.

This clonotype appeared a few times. The CDR3 nucleotides read TGCGCCAGCAGCCCCGGCTTCGGGGACAGGGGGGAGGTTGAGCAGTTCTTC. The encoded protein is CASSPGFGDRGEVEQFF. This rearrangement joins TRBV4-3 to TRBJ2-1; 11 nucleotides agree with TRBD1. The ends lost 4 bases at V and 9 bases at J; junction bases unmatched: 14. Germline loops: CDR1 LGHNA, CDR2 YSLEER. The length of the CDR3 is 17 residues.

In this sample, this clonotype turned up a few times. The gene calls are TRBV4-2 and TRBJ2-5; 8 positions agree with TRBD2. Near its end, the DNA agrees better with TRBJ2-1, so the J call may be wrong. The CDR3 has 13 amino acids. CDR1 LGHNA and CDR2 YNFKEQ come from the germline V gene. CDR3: CASSPIAGNEQFF. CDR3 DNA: TGTGCCAGCAGCCCTATAGCGGGAAATGAGCAGTTCTTC.

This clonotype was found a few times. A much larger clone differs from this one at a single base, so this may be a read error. This CDR3 is CASSQDDGAGANVLTF. In DNA form, the CDR3 reads TGTGCCAGCAGCCAAGATGACGGGGCTGGGGCCAACGTCCTGACTTTC. The chain has TRBV4-2 and TRBJ2-6, with D possibly matching TRBD2 (5 bases). The ends were cut back, 0 bases at V and 2 bases at J, with 8 bases in the middle. The CDR3 contains 16 residues. Germline loops: CDR1 LGHNA, CDR2 YNFKEQ.

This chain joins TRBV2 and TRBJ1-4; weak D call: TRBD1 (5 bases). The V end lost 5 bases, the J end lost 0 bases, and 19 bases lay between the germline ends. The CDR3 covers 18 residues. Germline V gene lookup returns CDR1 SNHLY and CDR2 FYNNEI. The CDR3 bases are TGTGCCAGCAGTAGGTGGGGGAACTTCCCCACAACTAATGAAAAACTGTTTTTT. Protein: CASSRWGNFPTTNEKLFF.

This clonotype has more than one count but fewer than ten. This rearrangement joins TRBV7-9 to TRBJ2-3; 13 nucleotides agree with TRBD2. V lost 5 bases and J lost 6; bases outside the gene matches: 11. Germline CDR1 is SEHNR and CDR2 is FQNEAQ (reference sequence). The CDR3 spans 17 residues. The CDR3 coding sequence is TGTGCCAGCAGCCCGCGACGACTAGCGGGAGGCGCCGATACGCAGTATTTT. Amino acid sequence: CASSPRRLAGGADTQYF.